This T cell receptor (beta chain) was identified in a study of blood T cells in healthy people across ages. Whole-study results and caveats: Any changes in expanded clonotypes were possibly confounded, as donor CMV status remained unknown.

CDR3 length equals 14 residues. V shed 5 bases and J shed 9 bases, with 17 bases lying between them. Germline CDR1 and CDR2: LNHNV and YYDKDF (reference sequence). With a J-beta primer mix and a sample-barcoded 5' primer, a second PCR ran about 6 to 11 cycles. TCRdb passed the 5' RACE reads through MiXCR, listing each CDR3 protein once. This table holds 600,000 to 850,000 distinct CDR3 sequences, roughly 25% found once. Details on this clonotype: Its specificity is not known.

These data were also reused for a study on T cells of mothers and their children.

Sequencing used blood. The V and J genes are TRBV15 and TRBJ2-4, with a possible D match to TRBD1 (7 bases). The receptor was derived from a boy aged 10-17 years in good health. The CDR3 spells CATSEVPQGGIQYF. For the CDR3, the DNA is TGTGCCACCAGCGAGGTTCCTCAGGGGGGCATTCAGTACTTC.